The rows below give T cell receptor beta chains drawn from one sample of a study of T cells in Graves' hyperthyroidism and ophthalmopathy. TCRdb re-analysed the multiplex PCR reads in MiXCR, keeping a single row per CDR3 protein. Of roughly 710,000 distinct CDR3 sequences in the sample, roughly a third were seen once. Sequenced material: blood. All receptors derive from a woman between 40 and 55 years old with Graves' hyperthyroidism. Both conserved end residues are trimmed from each CDR3. D genes are given only for firm matches. Expanded clones are given a class, and other clones once, few, many or no size at all.

V: TRBV6-4
D: -
size: many
length: 12
CDR3: ASSPTAIERPQH

V: TRBV15
D: TRBD2
size: -
length: 18
CDR3: ATSRDWGTSGRLAYNEQY

V: TRBV29-1
D: -
size: few
length: 10
CDR3: SVGGSGYEQY

V: TRBV7-9
D: -
size: few
length: 11
CDR3: ASSLGQVIEAF

V: TRBV12-3/TRBV12-4
D: -
size: many
length: 12
CDR3: ASSPSDRFYGYT

V: TRBV12-3/TRBV12-4
D: -
size: few
length: 12
CDR3: ASRLGGLPYGYT

V: TRBV11-3
D: TRBD2
size: few
length: 17
CDR3: ASSARQGVILAGGGEQY

V: TRBV28
D: TRBD1
size: -
length: 12
CDR3: ASSLDREYYEQY

V: TRBV6-5
D: -
size: -
length: 11
CDR3: ASSQEWGLGNT

V: TRBV7-9
D: TRBD1
size: few
length: 13
CDR3: ASSLDRVKNSPLH

V: TRBV12-3/TRBV12-4
D: -
size: many
length: 13
CDR3: ASSSTADRGNGYT

V: TRBV7-9
D: -
size: many
length: 12
CDR3: ASTRQVANYGYT

V: TRBV4-3
D: -
size: many
length: 11
CDR3: ASSQGLSYEQY

V: TRBV12-3/TRBV12-4
D: -
size: many
length: 16
CDR3: ASSFGGFGHAGHQPQH

V: TRBV20-1
D: TRBD2
size: many
length: 15
CDR3: SARGGGESGGTETQY

V: TRBV7-2
D: -
size: few
length: 16
CDR3: ASSSGRDNRSYNSPLH

V: TRBV12-5
D: -
size: few
length: 11
CDR3: ASGRLYTGELF

V: TRBV19
D: -
size: many
length: 13
CDR3: ASTTEGHSNTEAF

V: TRBV7-2
D: -
size: -
length: 13
CDR3: ASSQDSGGRYEQY

V: TRBV11-2
D: TRBD1
size: -
length: 14
CDR3: ASSQDIATGNYGYT

V: TRBV4-3
D: -
size: -
length: 13
CDR3: ASSQERATGQGYT

V: TRBV7-2
D: -
size: many
length: 12
CDR3: ASSYPTENTEAF

V: TRBV6-2/TRBV6-3
D: -
size: -
length: 13
CDR3: ASSRPTVLTGELF

V: TRBV2
D: -
size: once
length: 13
CDR3: ASSFPRPGDHGYT

V: TRBV20-1
D: -
size: many
length: 14
CDR3: SAISLSYGDNSPLH

V: TRBV9
D: -
size: many
length: 13
CDR3: ASSVEGRVINGYT

V: TRBV19
D: TRBD2
size: -
length: 12
CDR3: ASSRTSGHYEQY

V: TRBV7-3
D: TRBD1
size: -
length: 15
CDR3: ASSFLPEPGQKYEQY

V: TRBV6-6
D: -
size: few
length: 13
CDR3: ASSYLAGSNQPQH

V: TRBV7-7
D: -
size: many
length: 13
CDR3: ASSLGGGANEKLF

V: TRBV10-3
D: TRBD1
size: -
length: 17
CDR3: AISESHAIRTGGNYGYT

V: TRBV19
D: -
size: few
length: 12
CDR3: ASRPAGPTYEQY

V: TRBV6-1
D: -
size: -
length: 14
CDR3: ASSELGRGGTGEPF

V: TRBV7-8
D: -
size: -
length: 11
CDR3: ASSGEITDTQY

V: TRBV10-3
D: -
size: -
length: 14
CDR3: AISESDGGDVEGAF

V: TRBV29-1
D: TRBD2
size: -
length: 15
CDR3: SAGGAILAGVVRTQY

V: TRBV7-2
D: -
size: few
length: 14
CDR3: ASSQRDASSGNTIY

V: TRBV15
D: TRBD1
size: -
length: 11
CDR3: AIGTGSNTEAF

V: TRBV11-1
D: -
size: once
length: 16
CDR3: ASSPPEGPFFMNTEAF

V: TRBV10-3
D: TRBD2
size: many
length: 13
CDR3: AIRVLAGGTGELF

V: TRBV7-8
D: TRBD2
size: many
length: 12
CDR3: ASSFGLAKETQY

V: TRBV25-1
D: -
size: -
length: 12
CDR3: ASCTGEANYGYT

V: TRBV9
D: TRBD1
size: few
length: 12
CDR3: ASSYPDRGSGYT

V: TRBV27
D: -
size: few
length: 15
CDR3: ASSLSAPRGIKETQY

V: TRBV7-2
D: TRBD2
size: many
length: 13
CDR3: ASSSPGLASYEQY

V: TRBV12-3/TRBV12-4
D: TRBD1
size: -
length: 15
CDR3: ASSLDRLQGAGTEAF

V: TRBV20-1
D: -
size: few
length: 12
CDR3: SARDLRGNTEAF

V: TRBV4-1
D: TRBD1
size: -
length: 12
CDR3: ASSYNRGNTEAF

V: TRBV19
D: TRBD1
size: many
length: 14
CDR3: ASSTGGPATNEKLF

V: TRBV7-2
D: TRBD1
size: few
length: 13
CDR3: ASSYRGQGNEKLF

V: TRBV12-3/TRBV12-4
D: -
size: -
length: 12
CDR3: ASSLATRGEKLL

V: TRBV2
D: -
size: -
length: 10
CDR3: ARGKDAGELF

V: TRBV12-3/TRBV12-4
D: TRBD1
size: -
length: 14
CDR3: ASRGRQGAALETQY

V: TRBV7-9
D: TRBD1
size: -
length: 11
CDR3: ASRPDRVQEQY

V: TRBV7-2
D: -
size: many
length: 14
CDR3: ASSLLLAAQGETQY

V: TRBV6-5
D: -
size: -
length: 11
CDR3: ASSRRVTGELF

V: TRBV7-8
D: TRBD2
size: many
length: 13
CDR3: ASSLVSGVQETQY

V: TRBV7-8
D: TRBD1
size: many
length: 15
CDR3: ASSLDVGTANTGELF

V: TRBV20-1
D: -
size: many
length: 13
CDR3: SARDRTRGDTEAF